This T cell receptor beta chain stems from a study of cytomegalovirus exposure and HLA in healthy donors. Study background: Within the Caucasian-associated ancestry cluster were around four fifths of the approximately 390 genotyped donors. The study's findings and limits: A later analysis reportedly found fewer N-insertions in an Asian-associated ancestry cluster than the roughly 670-donor mean. A later analysis found that most CMV-associated TCR beta chains appeared HLA-restricted.

The primer mix had 60 Vbeta and 13 Jbeta primers. Sequencing was performed with immunoSEQ multiplex PCR; in TCRdb, only in-frame clones are kept and a portion is missing. The data contain about 140,000 clones, under 90% of them singletons. Germline V gene lookup returns CDR1 SGHDN and CDR2 FVKESK. The CDR3 totals 13 residues. For this clone: Its antigen remains unknown. One junction end does not reproduce the germline sequence, and a read error may be involved.

The genes are TRBV14 and TRBJ2-7; 11 bases agree with TRBD2. The origin of this receptor is a male donor in good health and CMV-seronegative. The source material was PBMCs. CDR3: CASSQDVAGGPNF. The CDR3 bases are TGTGCCAGCAGCCAAGATGTAGCGGGAGGGCCGAACTTC.